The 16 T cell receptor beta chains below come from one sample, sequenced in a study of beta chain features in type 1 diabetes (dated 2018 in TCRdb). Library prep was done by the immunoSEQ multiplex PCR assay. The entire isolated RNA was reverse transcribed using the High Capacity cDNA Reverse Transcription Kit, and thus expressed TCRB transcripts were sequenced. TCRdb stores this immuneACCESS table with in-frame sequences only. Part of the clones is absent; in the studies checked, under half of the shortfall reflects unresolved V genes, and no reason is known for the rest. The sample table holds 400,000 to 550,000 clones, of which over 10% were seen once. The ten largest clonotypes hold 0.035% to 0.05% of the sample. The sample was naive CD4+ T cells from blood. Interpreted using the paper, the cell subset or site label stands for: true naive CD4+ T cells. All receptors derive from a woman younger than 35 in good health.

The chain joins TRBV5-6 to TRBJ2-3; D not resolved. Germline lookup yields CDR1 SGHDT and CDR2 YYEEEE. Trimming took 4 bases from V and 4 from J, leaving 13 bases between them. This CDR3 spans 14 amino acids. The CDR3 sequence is CASSPPGVADTQYF. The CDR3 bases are TGTGCCAGCAGCCCGCCTGGGGTCGCAGATACGCAGTATTTT.

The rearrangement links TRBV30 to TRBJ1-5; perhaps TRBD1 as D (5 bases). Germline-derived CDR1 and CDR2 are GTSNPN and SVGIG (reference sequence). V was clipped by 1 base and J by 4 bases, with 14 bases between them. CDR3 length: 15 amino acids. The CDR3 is CAWSGGRVRNQPQHF. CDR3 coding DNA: TGTGCCTGGAGTGGAGGCAGGGTTCGAAATCAGCCCCAGCATTTT.

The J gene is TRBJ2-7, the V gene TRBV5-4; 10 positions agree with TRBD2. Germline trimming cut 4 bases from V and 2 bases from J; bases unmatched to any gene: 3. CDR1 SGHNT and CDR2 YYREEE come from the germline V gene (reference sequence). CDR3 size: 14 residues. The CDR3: CASSRTSGAYEQYF. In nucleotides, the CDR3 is TGTGCCAGCAGCCGGACTAGCGGAGCCTACGAGCAGTACTTC. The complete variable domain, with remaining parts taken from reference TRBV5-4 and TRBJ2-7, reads ETGVTQSPTHLIKTRGQQVTLRCSSQSGHNTVSWYQQALGQGPQFIFQYYREEENGRGNFPPRFSGLQFPNYSSELNVNALELDDSALYLCASSRTSGAYEQYFGPGTRLTVT.

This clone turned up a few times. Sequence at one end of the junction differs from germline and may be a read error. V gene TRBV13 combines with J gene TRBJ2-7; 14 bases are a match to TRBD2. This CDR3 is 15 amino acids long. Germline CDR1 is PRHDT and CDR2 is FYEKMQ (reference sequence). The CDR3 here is CASSVGTSGSYEQYF. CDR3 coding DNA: TGTGCCAGCAGCGTAGGGACTAGCGGGAGCTACGAGCAGTACTTC.

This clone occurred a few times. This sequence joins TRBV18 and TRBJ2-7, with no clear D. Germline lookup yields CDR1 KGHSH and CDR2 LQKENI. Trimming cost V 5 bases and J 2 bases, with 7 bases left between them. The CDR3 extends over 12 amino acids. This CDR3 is CASSKGPYEQYV. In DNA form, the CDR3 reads TGTGCCAGCTCAAAGGGTCCCTACGAGCAGTACGTC.

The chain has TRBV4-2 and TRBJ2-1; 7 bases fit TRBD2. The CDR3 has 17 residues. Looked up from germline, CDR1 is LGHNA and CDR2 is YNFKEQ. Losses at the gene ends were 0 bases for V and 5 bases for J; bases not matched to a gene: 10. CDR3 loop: CASSQDVVASGHNEQFF. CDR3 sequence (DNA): TGTGCCAGCAGCCAAGATGTCGTGGCTAGCGGTCACAATGAGCAGTTCTTC.

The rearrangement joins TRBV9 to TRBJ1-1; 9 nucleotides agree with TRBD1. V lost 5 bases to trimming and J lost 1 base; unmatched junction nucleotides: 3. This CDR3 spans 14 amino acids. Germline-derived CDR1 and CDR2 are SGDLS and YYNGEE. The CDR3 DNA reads TGTGCCAGCAGTAGGACAGGGGCGAACACTGAAGCTTTCTTT. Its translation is CASSRTGANTEAFF.

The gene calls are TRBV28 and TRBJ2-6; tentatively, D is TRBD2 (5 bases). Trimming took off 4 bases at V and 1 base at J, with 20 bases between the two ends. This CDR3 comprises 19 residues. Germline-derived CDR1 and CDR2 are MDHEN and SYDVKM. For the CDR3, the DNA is TGTGCCAGCAGTTCTTTTCGGGGTCATTTAGGATCTGGGGCCAACGTCCTGACTTTC. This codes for CASSSFRGHLGSGANVLTF.

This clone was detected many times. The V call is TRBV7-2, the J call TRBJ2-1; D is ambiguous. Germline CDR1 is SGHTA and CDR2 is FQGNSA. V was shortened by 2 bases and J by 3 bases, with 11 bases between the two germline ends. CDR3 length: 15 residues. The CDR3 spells CASSLWRRSYNEQFF. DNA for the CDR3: TGTGCCAGCAGCTTATGGCGCAGGAGCTACAATGAGCAGTTCTTC.

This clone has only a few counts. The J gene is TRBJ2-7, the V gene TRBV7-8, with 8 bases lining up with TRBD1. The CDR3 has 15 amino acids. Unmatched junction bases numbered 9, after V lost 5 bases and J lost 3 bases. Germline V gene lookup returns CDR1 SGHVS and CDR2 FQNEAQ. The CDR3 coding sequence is TGTGCCAGCAGCCTCCGGACAGGGCCATACTACGAGCAGTACTTC. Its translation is CASSLRTGPYYEQYF.

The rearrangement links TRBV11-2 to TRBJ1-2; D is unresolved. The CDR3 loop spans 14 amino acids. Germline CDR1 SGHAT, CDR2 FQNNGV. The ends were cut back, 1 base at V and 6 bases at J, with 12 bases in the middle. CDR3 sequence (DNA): TGTGCCAGCAGCTTAGTACGGTCAGCAGATGGCTACACCTTC. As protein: CASSLVRSADGYTF.

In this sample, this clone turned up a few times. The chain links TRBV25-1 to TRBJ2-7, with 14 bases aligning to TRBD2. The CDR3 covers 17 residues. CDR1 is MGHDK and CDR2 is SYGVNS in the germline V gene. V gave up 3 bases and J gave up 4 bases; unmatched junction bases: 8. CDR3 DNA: TGTGCCAGCAGTGACCCCGGGACTAGCGGGAGTGGGTACGAGCAGTACTTC. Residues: CASSDPGTSGSGYEQYF.

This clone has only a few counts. This CDR3 is CASSEFGNTGELFF. The CDR3 nucleotides read TGTGCCAGCAGTGAATTCGGGAACACCGGGGAGCTGTTTTTT. The chain recombines TRBV25-1 with TRBJ2-2; no clear D gene. The CDR3 extends over 14 amino acids. Trimming shortened V by 1 base and J by 1 base, and 4 bases separated the two germline ends. The germline V gene encodes CDR1 MGHDK and CDR2 SYGVNS. Full variable domain (missing parts from reference TRBV25-1 and TRBJ2-2): EADIYQTPRYLVIGTGKKITLECSQTMGHDKMYWYQQDPGMELHLIHYSYGVNSTEKGDLSSESTVSRIRTEHFPLTLESARPSHTSQYLCASSEFGNTGELFFGEGSRLTVL.

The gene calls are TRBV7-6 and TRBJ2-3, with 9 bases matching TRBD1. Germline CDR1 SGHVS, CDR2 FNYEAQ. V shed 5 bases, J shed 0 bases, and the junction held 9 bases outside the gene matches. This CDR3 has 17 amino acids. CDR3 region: CASSLRDRDYSTDTQYF. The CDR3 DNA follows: TGTGCCAGCAGCCTCCGGGACAGGGACTATAGCACAGATACGCAGTATTTT.

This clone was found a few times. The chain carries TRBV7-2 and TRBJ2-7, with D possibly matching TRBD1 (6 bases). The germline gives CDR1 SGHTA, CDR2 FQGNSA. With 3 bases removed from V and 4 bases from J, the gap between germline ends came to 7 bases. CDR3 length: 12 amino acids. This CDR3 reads CASSFTGYEQYF. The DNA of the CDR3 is TGTGCCAGCAGCTTCACAGGGTACGAGCAGTACTTC.

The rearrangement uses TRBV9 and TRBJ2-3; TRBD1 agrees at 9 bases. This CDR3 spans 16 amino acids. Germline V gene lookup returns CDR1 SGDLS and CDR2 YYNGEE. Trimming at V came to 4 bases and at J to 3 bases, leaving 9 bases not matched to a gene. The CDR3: CASSPWDRDRTDTQYF. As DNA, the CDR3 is TGTGCCAGCAGCCCCTGGGACAGGGATAGAACAGATACGCAGTATTTT.